This T cell receptor beta chain was obtained from a study of cytomegalovirus exposure and HLA in healthy donors. Amplification used 60 Vbeta primers and 13 Jbeta primers. TCRdb keeps only in-frame clones here, not all; method: immunoSEQ multiplex PCR. Of 210,000 or so clones listed, over 65% were seen once; the top ten hold less than 3%. CDR1 MRHNA and CDR2 SNTAGT come from the germline V gene. Trimming cost V 5 bases and J 8 bases, with 24 bases left between them. This CDR3 spans 16 amino acids. This clone was detected a few times. The clonotype was recovered from a woman aged 60-75 years in good health and CMV-seropositive. Sequencing input: PBMCs. This sequence joins TRBV6-4 and TRBJ1-2; perhaps TRBD1 as D (6 bases). The DNA of the CDR3 is TGTGCCAGCAGTCATTTCGGGGGGGCAATTGGGGGCGGCTACACCTTC. As protein: CASSHFGGAIGGGYTF.